This T cell receptor beta chain was recorded in a study of OX40 agonist ivuxolimab in advanced cancers. Study summary: The drug used for patients, ivuxolimab, was an agonistic anti-OX40 (CD134) antibody. Whole-study results and caveats: It was not determined which antigens were specifically recognized by the peripheral T cells that had undergone clonal expansion.

Exclusion applied to patients with autoimmune disease history or systemic immunosuppression. Profiled with immunoSEQ multiplex PCR; TCRdb holds only in-frame clones, not every one. The top ten clones hold approximately 11% of a sample with about 73,000 clones, around 90% of them seen once. V was pared by 6 bases and J by 3 bases, with 15 bases between. This CDR3 region has 14 residues. CDR1 MNHNS and CDR2 SASEGT come from the germline V gene. Points on this clone: Antigen unknown.

The rearrangement links TRBV6-1 to TRBJ2-7, with D perhaps TRBD1 (6 bases). Material: CD4+ or CD8+ T cells sorted from blood, obtained in a trial of the OX40 agonist ivuxolimab. This sequence originates from an adult with an advanced solid tumor such as melanoma, head and neck, liver or kidney cancer. The CDR3 region has the DNA TGTGCCAGCAGCCAACTGGGACACGTCTACGAGCAGTACTTC. The encoded protein is CASSQLGHVYEQYF.